The 19 T cell receptor beta chains given below trace back to one sample, sequenced in a study of cytomegalovirus exposure and HLA in healthy donors. The primer mix had 60 Vbeta and 13 Jbeta primers. Libraries were prepared by immunoSEQ multiplex PCR; TCRdb keeps only in-frame clonotypes and omits some of them. The data hold approximately 190,000 clones, with about four fifths observed a single time. Sequenced sample: PBMCs. Receptor source: a man in his forties in good health and CMV-seropositive.

The rearrangement uses TRBV5-1 and TRBJ2-2; TRBD2 agrees at 8 bases. The CDR3 is 16 residues long. The V segment lost 0 bases and the J segment 7 bases; nucleotides outside the gene matches: 8. The V gene's germline CDR1 is SGHRS and CDR2 YFSETQ. The CDR3 DNA sequence: TGCGCCAGCAGCTTGGCCGGAGCGGGAGTGAACGGGGAGCTGTTTTTT. Translating it yields CASSLAGAGVNGELFF.

This clone was counted once. This chain uses TRBV6-5 with TRBJ2-7; D is ambiguous. CDR3 length: 12 amino acids. Looked up from germline, CDR1 is MNHEY and CDR2 is SVGAGI. V was trimmed by 11 bases and J by 2 bases, leaving 13 bases between them. CDR3 amino acids: CARHSPTYEQYF. The CDR3 bases are TGTGCCCGTCACAGCCCCACCTACGAGCAGTACTTC.

V usage is TRBV11-2 and J usage is TRBJ2-7, with D tentatively TRBD2 (5 bases). Germline CDR1 reads SGHAT; CDR2 reads FQNNGV. Trimming stripped 0 bases from V and 2 bases from J, with 8 bases between. This CDR3 has 14 residues. The CDR3 loop is CASSLERRAYEQYF. CDR3 in DNA: TGTGCCAGCAGCTTAGAGAGGCGGGCCTACGAGCAGTACTTC. The full variable domain, in which reference TRBV11-2 and TRBJ2-7 provide the parts outside the CDR3, is EAGVAQSPRYKIIEKRQSVAFWCNPISGHATLYWYQQILGQGPKLLIQFQNNGVVDDSQLPKDRFSAERLKGVDSTLKIQPAKLEDSAVYLCASSLERRAYEQYFGPGTRLTVT.

The rearrangement joins TRBV5-4 to TRBJ2-1; 8 bases are shared with TRBD2. Germline lookup yields CDR1 SGHNT and CDR2 YYREEE (reference sequence). The CDR3 runs 15 residues. Unmatched junction bases numbered 7, after V lost 1 base and J lost 7 bases. The CDR3 DNA reads TGTGCCAGCAGCTTGATGGCGGGGGGCTTAAATGAGCAGTTCTTC. Its translation is CASSLMAGGLNEQFF.

This chain joins TRBV18 and TRBJ1-1; possibly TRBD1 for D (5 bases). The germline CDR1 and CDR2 sequences are KGHSH and LQKENI. CDR3 length: 15 amino acids. Trimming stripped 2 bases from V and 2 bases from J, with 12 bases between. The CDR3 loop is CASSPYLQVNTEAFF. Written as DNA, the CDR3 is TGTGCCAGCTCACCATACCTACAGGTCAACACTGAAGCTTTCTTT.

This chain uses TRBV14 with TRBJ1-2; D remains unclear. V lost 0 bases, J lost 5 bases, and 16 bases lay in between. This CDR3 contains 16 residues. Germline CDR1 SGHDN, CDR2 FVKESK. Written as DNA, the CDR3 is TGTGCCAGCAGCCAAGAACTGACACCGGTGTGGTATGGCTACACCTTC. Protein product: CASSQELTPVWYGYTF.

The chain employs TRBV6-5 and TRBJ2-3; possibly TRBD2 for D (6 bases). In germline, CDR1 is MNHEY, CDR2 SVGAGI. The V end was cut by 6 bases, the J end by 1 base, with 14 bases between. The CDR3 loop spans 15 amino acids. CDR3: CASSPFSGGTDTQYF. The DNA for the CDR3 is TGTGCCAGCAGCCCCTTTAGCGGAGGCACAGATACGCAGTATTTT.

This clone turned up a few times. The chain has TRBV13 and TRBJ2-1; the match to TRBD1 covers 10 bases. CDR3 length: 13 amino acids. Germline-derived CDR1 and CDR2 are PRHDT and FYEKMQ (reference sequence). V shed 5 bases, J shed 8 bases, and the junction held 3 bases outside the gene matches. The CDR3: CASSHGTGDEQFF. For the CDR3, the DNA is TGTGCCAGCAGCCACGGGACAGGGGATGAGCAGTTCTTC.

V gene TRBV5-1 combines with J gene TRBJ1-4; 8 bases are shared with TRBD1. The V gene end was trimmed by 4 bases and the J gene end by 0 bases; junction bases not matched to a gene: 2. CDR1 and CDR2 (germline): SGHRS, YFSETQ. This CDR3 comprises 15 residues. This chain's CDR3 is CASSAGQATNEKLFF. The CDR3 DNA reads as TGCGCCAGCAGCGCGGGACAGGCAACTAATGAAAAACTGTTTTTT. Full variable domain (outside the CDR3, taken from reference TRBV5-1 and TRBJ1-4): KAGVTQTPRYLIKTRGQQVTLSCSPISGHRSVSWYQQTPGQGLQFLFEYFSETQRNKGNFPGRFSGRQFSNSRSEMNVSTLELGDSALYLCASSAGQATNEKLFFGSGTQLSVL.

CDR3 nucleotide sequence: TGTGCCAGCAGTTACTCGACCAGCAGGGCGTATACGCAGTATTTT. Translated, it gives CASSYSTSRAYTQYF. V is TRBV6-5 and J is TRBJ2-3, with D perhaps matching TRBD1 (5 bases). The germline V gene has CDR1 MNHEY and CDR2 SVGAGI. V lost 0 bases to trimming and J lost 7 bases, with 14 bases between them. The CDR3 is made up of 15 amino acids.

V usage is TRBV10-1 and J usage is TRBJ2-7, with 9 bases aligning to TRBD1. Germline V gene data show CDR1 as WNHNN and CDR2 as SYGVQD (reference sequence). Trimming cost V 7 bases and J 1 base; bases outside gene matches: 2. The CDR3 is 13 residues long. CDR3 amino acids: CASIQGASYEQYF. The CDR3 nucleotides are TGCGCCAGCATACAGGGGGCTTCCTACGAGCAGTACTTC.

The chain links TRBV19 to TRBJ2-3, with D tentatively TRBD2 (5 bases). V was cut by 3 bases and J by 4 bases, with 8 bases left in between. The CDR3 sequence is 13 residues long. Germline V gene data show CDR1 as LNHDA and CDR2 as SQIVND (reference sequence). The CDR3 here is CASSIGLADTQYF. The CDR3 nucleotides read TGTGCCAGTAGTATTGGACTGGCAGATACGCAGTATTTT.

The rearrangement joins TRBV19 to TRBJ2-5; tentatively, D is TRBD2 (5 bases). Germline loops: CDR1 LNHDA, CDR2 SQIVND (reference sequence). This CDR3 comprises 17 residues. The V and J ends lost 5 bases and 7 bases respectively, with 26 bases between them. This CDR3 reads CASSYGRPGWSKTTQYF. For the CDR3, the DNA is TGTGCCAGTAGTTATGGCCGCCCGGGGTGGTCAAAGACGACCCAGTACTTC.

This chain joins TRBV2 and TRBJ1-2, with 8 bases identical to TRBD1. The CDR3 extends over 13 amino acids. The germline gives CDR1 SNHLY, CDR2 FYNNEI. V lost 8 bases to trimming and J lost 3 bases; unmatched junction nucleotides: 5. The DNA for the CDR3 is TGTGCCAGCCTTTCGGACAGGGACTATGGCTACACCTTC. Protein product: CASLSDRDYGYTF. The whole variable domain, filled in from reference TRBV2 and TRBJ1-2, reads EPEVTQTPSHQVTQMGQEVILRCVPISNHLYFYWYRQILGQKVEFLVSFYNNEISEKSEIFDDQFSVERPDGSNFTLKIRSTKLEDSAMYFCASLSDRDYGYTFGSGTRLTVV.

This rearrangement joins TRBV7-2 to TRBJ2-6, with TRBD2 matching 7 bases. V was clipped by 5 bases and J by 0 bases; unmatched bases: 1. Germline V gene lookup returns CDR1 SGHTA and CDR2 FQGNSA. CDR3 length: 15 amino acids. The chain's CDR3 is CASSPGGSGANVLTF. The CDR3, as DNA: TGTGCCAGCAGCCCGGGGGGCTCTGGGGCCAACGTCCTGACTTTC.

This sequence joins TRBV7-6 and TRBJ1-5, with D perhaps matching TRBD1 (5 bases). Germline V gene sequence: CDR1 SGHVS, CDR2 FNYEAQ. This CDR3 comprises 14 residues. V was clipped by 3 bases and J by 7 bases, with 13 bases between them. The chain's CDR3 is CASSFSRVGQPQHF. The CDR3 coding sequence is TGTGCCAGCAGCTTTTCCAGGGTGGGACAGCCCCAGCATTTT.

The chain recombines TRBV6-6 with TRBJ1-6, with 7 bases aligning to TRBD1. Unmatched junction bases numbered 5, after V lost 2 bases and J lost 10 bases. Germline values: CDR1 MNHNY, CDR2 SVGAGI (reference sequence). The CDR3 totals 14 residues. The CDR3 DNA is TGTGCCAGCAGTTACCCGACAGGGCGGTCACCCCTCCACTTT. Protein product: CASSYPTGRSPLHF.

V gene TRBV5-4 combines with J gene TRBJ1-5; D is undetermined. CDR1 is SGHNT, CDR2 YYREEE, per germline (reference sequence). V lost 3 bases to trimming and J lost 5 bases, with 12 bases between them. CDR3 length equals 14 residues. CDR3 bases: TGTGCCAGCAGCTCGCCGGGAGGGCATCAGCCCCAGCATTTT. It specifies CASSSPGGHQPQHF.

This clone was picked up a small number of times. V is TRBV2 and J is TRBJ2-5; 9 nucleotides match TRBD2. The CDR3 loop spans 13 amino acids. Trimming at V came to 4 bases and at J to 3 bases, leaving 0 bases not matched to a gene. The V gene's germline CDR1 is SNHLY and CDR2 FYNNEI. The CDR3 reads CASSGLAEETQYF. CDR3 coding DNA: TGTGCCAGCAGTGGACTAGCGGAAGAGACCCAGTACTTC.